Reported below is one T cell receptor beta chain. Its specificity is unknown. The study ran the assay at deep level. Sequencing was performed with immunoSEQ multiplex PCR; in TCRdb, only in-frame clones are kept and a portion is missing. The sample contains approximately 1,500,000 clones, approximately 96% of which appear only once. The sample belongs to a study of shared clonotypes between healthy human individuals. Study overall: A donor's plate count was three for CD4 naive and three for CD4 memory; CD8 naive had two and CD8 memory one.

Germline-derived CDR1 and CDR2 are SGHTA and FQGNSA. The CDR3 totals 15 residues. V lost 1 base, J lost 1 base, and 8 bases lay in between. Study findings and constraints: Non-shared clonotypes showed lower generation probabilities than clonotypes common to all four donors. Relative to memory subsets, naive subsets generally showed larger estimated richness.

The chain combines TRBV7-2 with TRBJ1-5; perhaps TRBD1 as D (5 bases). The TCR originated in a man under 40 in good health. Specimen: naive CD4+ T cells sorted from blood. Stated subset: CD45RA+ positively selected. Here the CDR3 DNA reads TGTGCCAGCAGCTTAGGGACAATCAGCAATCAGCCCCAGCATTTT. Translated: CASSLGTISNQPQHF.